The entry below describes one T cell receptor (beta chain). Its specific antigen is unknown. One base away there is no much larger clone; base qualities are not given. Library preparation was by the immunoSEQ multiplex PCR assay. RNA was extracted from all samples and reverse transcribed into cDNA, which served as template for TCR sequencing. First-strand cDNA was synthesized using SuperScript III with a 2:1 mix of oligo-dT and random hexamers. A synthetic immune receptor repertoire was used to gauge amplification bias, and whatever bias remained was removed computationally. The original pipeline was this. Raw reads were preprocessed to remove errors, and CDR3 was defined by IMGT conventions from the conserved cysteine to phenylalanine. Clonality was calculated as 1 minus Shannon entropy normalized by log2 of the number of productive unique TCRs. CD4 or CD8 identity of scalp clones was inferred by cross-referencing scalp TCRbeta sequences with sorted blood CD4 and CD8 repertoires. TCRdb took over this immuneACCESS table, retaining in-frame rearrangements with V and J assigned. Such tables are incomplete; in checked studies, under half of the missing clones stem from an unresolved V gene, and the remainder is unexplained. Clonal size and the V and J genes are those of that table, whereas D and trimming came from the DNA. For this sample there are more than 100,000 clones; roughly 53% appear just once. The top ten constitute about 9% of the sample.

PBMCs were isolated by density centrifugation and stained for CD3, CD4 and CD8, after which CD4+ and CD8+ T cells were sorted on a FACSAria. Scalp biopsies and blood samples were provided by unaffected controls. This specimen belongs to a study of CD8+ T cells in alopecia areata (dated by TCRdb to the late 2010s). Broadly, across the study: In both human patients and the C3H/HeJ mouse model, the study applied high-throughput TCRbeta sequencing to look at T cell clonal expansion in alopecia areata. TCRbeta CDR3 regions were amplified by immunoSEQ multiplex PCR using 35 Vbeta forward and 13 Jbeta reverse primers. Scalp clonality was compared across normal scalp (n=4), patchy alopecia areata scalp (n=8), and alopecia totalis/universalis scalp (n=8). The RNA source kit depended on sample type: the PAXgene miRNA kit for fixed scalp, the miRNeasy kit for PBMCs, and the RNeasy kit for mouse skin. Scalp tissue and sorted CD4+ and CD8+ peripheral blood T cells from patchy and totalis/universalis alopecia areata patients and from healthy controls were covered by human TCRbeta sequencing. General conclusions and limits of the study: Shared TCR sequences between patients were less evident than in mice, which may be partly attributable to HLA diversity in the patient population. Unlike mouse skin, where gammadelta T cells dominate, normal human skin contains resident alphabeta T cells that get sequenced too, which complicates analysis of the scalp TCR repertoire. Compared with normal scalp, lesional scalp had higher clonality and more expanded CD8+ clones, particularly in alopecia totalis/universalis, a pattern that suggests antigenic drive.

Spanning cysteine to phenylalanine, the CDR3 consists of 14 amino acids. Here the CDR3 DNA is all that survives: 42 bases in frame from base 1. CDR1 is given as SNHLY and CDR2 as FYNNEI, both from the germline V gene. V lost 6 bases and J lost 8 bases, and the count of bases not matched to a germline gene is 7. Sequencing input: CD4+ T cells sorted from blood. This TCR came from a human donor in good health. The chain couples TRBV2 to TRBJ1-4; 9 central bases correspond to TRBD1. The nucleotide sequence is given as TGTGCCAGCAGGCGGACAGGGGACGGAGAAAAACTGTTTTTT. Its protein reads: CASRRTGDGEKLFF.